This entry lists 25 T cell receptor beta chains sequenced from one sample in a study of cytomegalovirus exposure and HLA in healthy donors (dated 2017 in TCRdb). Libraries were built with the immunoSEQ multiplex PCR assay. The multiplex PCR relied on a mix of 60 forward primers for TCR Vbeta segments and 13 reverse primers for TCR Jbeta segments. The clones in this table, taken by TCRdb from immuneACCESS, are in-frame only. Not every clone is retained; where verified, under half of the shortfall comes from an unresolved V gene, and the cause of the rest is unknown. This sample has roughly 110,000 clones in its table, and 60% to 80% of those were observed once. 2.5% to 3% of the sample is in the top ten clones. Material for sequencing was PBMCs. All receptors come from a female donor in good health and CMV-seronegative.

The chain joins TRBV27 to TRBJ2-2; 13 nucleotides agree with TRBD2. This CDR3 has 15 amino acids. Germline-derived CDR1 and CDR2 are MNHEY and SMNVEV (reference sequence). After removal of 6 bases from V and 7 bases from J, the junction contained 5 bases not matched to a gene. CDR3 in amino acids: CASRGLAGVVGELFF. CDR3 nucleotide sequence: TGTGCCAGCAGAGGACTAGCGGGAGTGGTCGGGGAGCTGTTTTTT.

The chain links TRBV15 to TRBJ1-2; TRBD1 matches at 10 bases. The CDR3 is 15 amino acids. CDR1 LNHNV and CDR2 YYDKDF come from the germline V gene (reference sequence). The V and J ends lost 4 bases and 6 bases, in that order; junction bases with no gene match: 8. The CDR3 coding sequence is TGTGCCACCAGCAAAGGCCGGGACAGGGGTGATGGCTACACCTTC. This encodes CATSKGRDRGDGYTF.

This chain joins TRBV7-2 and TRBJ2-1; no clear D. Germline CDR1 reads SGHTA; CDR2 reads FQGNSA. The CDR3 is made up of 13 amino acids. V lost 4 bases and J lost 8, with 12 bases in between. The CDR3 DNA is TGTGCCAGCAGCTCCCTCAGTGAGGATGAGCAGTTCTTC. Its translation is CASSSLSEDEQFF.

The chain recombines TRBV27 with TRBJ1-4; tentatively, D is TRBD1 (6 bases). V shed 4 bases and J shed 6 bases, with 12 bases lying between them. The CDR3 extends over 14 amino acids. Germline V gene data show CDR1 as MNHEY and CDR2 as SMNVEV (reference sequence). The CDR3 region has the DNA TGTGCCAGCAGTTCCCCCGGGACATATGAAAAACTGTTTTTT. Translation gives CASSSPGTYEKLFF.

The genes are TRBV6-4 and TRBJ1-1; 8 nucleotides line up with TRBD1. CDR3 length: 13 residues. Germline values: CDR1 MRHNA, CDR2 SNTAGT. V trimming: 5 bases; J trimming: 6 bases; junction bases outside the gene matches: 5. CDR3 sequence (DNA): TGTGCCAGCAGTATCGACAGGGGAGCTGAAGCTTTCTTT. This translates into CASSIDRGAEAFF.

This sequence joins TRBV4-3 and TRBJ2-5, with TRBD2 as a possible D gene (6 bases). The J call may be mistaken, given a closer DNA end match to TRBJ2-7. This CDR3 has 15 amino acids. Germline values: CDR1 LGHNA, CDR2 YSLEER. CDR3 residues: CASSQDWRAKHEQYF. The CDR3 coding sequence is TGCGCCAGCAGCCAAGATTGGAGGGCAAAACACGAGCAGTACTTC.

A note on this clone: The junction does not match germline at one end; this may be a read error. The gene calls are TRBV7-7 and TRBJ1-1; 10 nucleotides match TRBD1. Germline V gene sequence: CDR1 SSHAT, CDR2 FNYEAQ (reference sequence). The CDR3 spans 16 residues. CDR3 in amino acids: CASSSRQGAVRTEAFF. The CDR3 DNA is TGTGCTAGCAGCTCAAGACAGGGGGCAGTACGCACTGAAGCTTTCTTT.

The chain links TRBV7-3 to TRBJ1-1; the D gene is possibly TRBD1 (5 bases). The germline CDR1 and CDR2 sequences are SGHTA and FQGTGA. With 2 bases removed from V and 0 bases from J, the gap between germline ends came to 19 bases. CDR3 size: 18 residues. CDR3 DNA sequence: TGTGCCAGCAGCTTAGATCCCCTGACAGTCGGCATGAACACTGAAGCTTTCTTT. It codes for CASSLDPLTVGMNTEAFF.

J is TRBJ1-2 and V is TRBV27; 8 bases map to TRBD1. Trimming took 2 bases from V and 5 from J; bases not matched to a gene: 10. The CDR3 covers 16 residues. The germline CDR1 and CDR2 sequences are MNHEY and SMNVEV (reference sequence). The CDR3 loop reads CASSLGQGIGFYGYTF. CDR3 sequence (DNA): TGTGCCAGCAGTTTAGGACAGGGCATAGGGTTTTATGGCTACACCTTC.

This sequence joins TRBV7-2 and TRBJ2-5; D perhaps matches TRBD1 (5 bases). This CDR3 spans 13 amino acids. Trimming took off 5 bases at V and 3 bases at J, with 10 bases between the two ends. Germline assignment: CDR1 SGHTA and CDR2 FQGNSA. CDR3 amino acids: CASSIRQKETQYF. The CDR3 region has the DNA TGTGCCAGCAGCATTCGACAGAAAGAGACCCAGTACTTC.

The chain carries TRBV30 and TRBJ2-7; TRBD2 matches 8 bases. V lost 0 bases to trimming and J lost 4 bases; unmatched junction nucleotides: 2. Germline V gene lookup returns CDR1 GTSNPN and CDR2 SVGIG (reference sequence). The CDR3 is made up of 13 amino acids. This CDR3 is CAWSVLAEYEQYF. The CDR3 nucleotides are TGTGCCTGGAGTGTACTAGCGGAGTACGAGCAGTACTTC.

The chain couples TRBV19 to TRBJ2-3; no clear D. CDR3 length: 15 amino acids. Germline lookup yields CDR1 LNHDA and CDR2 SQIVND (reference sequence). V was pared by 3 bases and J by 5 bases, with 15 bases between. The CDR3 nucleotides read TGTGCCAGTAGTATCCATAAGCCCCCGGGAGATACGCAGTATTTT. This gives the protein CASSIHKPPGDTQYF.

The chain links TRBV11-3 to TRBJ2-3, with a weak D call TRBD1 (6 bases). V was clipped by 0 bases and J by 5 bases, with 12 bases between them. The CDR3 sequence is 15 residues long. Looked up from germline, CDR1 is SGHNT and CDR2 is YENEEA. The CDR3 protein is CASSLDRVGGDTQYF. The DNA of the CDR3 is TGTGCCAGCAGCTTAGATCGTGTAGGGGGAGATACGCAGTATTTT. The variable domain in full, completed from reference TRBV11-3 and TRBJ2-3, reads EAGVVQSPRYKIIEKKQPVAFWCNPISGHNTLYWYLQNLGQGPELLIRYENEEAVDDSQLPKDRFSAERLKGVDSTLKIQPAELGDSAVYLCASSLDRVGGDTQYFGPGTRLTVL.

The chain recombines TRBV5-4 with TRBJ2-7; the match to TRBD1 covers 7 bases. CDR1 and CDR2 (germline): SGHNT, YYREEE (reference sequence). The CDR3 loop spans 14 amino acids. With V trimmed by 4 bases and J by 1 base, 5 bases remained unmatched. The CDR3, as DNA: TGTGCCAGCAGCGGGACAGTCCCTTCCTACGAGCAGTACTTC. Translation: CASSGTVPSYEQYF.

This clone was seen only a few times. The V call is TRBV10-2, the J call TRBJ2-1; the match to TRBD2 covers 12 bases. CDR1 is WSHSY and CDR2 is SAAADI in the germline V gene. V shed 6 bases, J shed 5 bases, and the junction held 8 bases outside the gene matches. There are 16 residues in the CDR3. The CDR3 loop reads CASSGTSGQYNNEQFF. The CDR3 DNA reads TGCGCCAGCAGCGGGACTAGCGGGCAATACAACAATGAGCAGTTCTTC.

The chain links TRBV30 to TRBJ2-3, with 10 bases lining up with TRBD2. Germline loops: CDR1 GTSNPN, CDR2 SVGIG (reference sequence). Germline trimming cut 3 bases from V and 9 bases from J; bases unmatched to any gene: 9. CDR3 length: 14 residues. CDR3 nucleotide sequence: TGTGCCTGGAGACAAGCGGGGGGGGGTGACACGCAGTATTTT. This encodes CAWRQAGGGDTQYF.

This sequence joins TRBV5-4 and TRBJ1-1; 7 bases fit TRBD1. Germline CDR1 is SGHNT and CDR2 is YYREEE (reference sequence). The CDR3 length is 14 residues. V shed 0 bases, J shed 3 bases, and the junction held 2 bases outside the gene matches. In nucleotides, the CDR3 is TGTGCCAGCAGCTTGGGCAGGGGGGACACTGAAGCTTTCTTT. It encodes CASSLGRGDTEAFF.

CDR3 sequence reads: CASSLAGYSYEQYF. DNA of the CDR3: TGTGCCAGCAGTTTAGCGGGTTACTCCTACGAGCAGTACTTC. The V gene is TRBV28, the J gene TRBJ2-7, with a weak D call TRBD2 (5 bases). Trimming left V 2 bases short and J 0 bases short, with 8 bases between. This CDR3 contains 14 residues. CDR1 MDHEN and CDR2 SYDVKM come from the germline V gene.

CDR3: CASSYRRNQPQHF. DNA for the CDR3: TGTGCCAGCAGTTACAGGCGGAATCAGCCCCAGCATTTT. The V and J genes are TRBV6-5 and TRBJ1-5, with D uncertain. CDR1 and CDR2 (germline): MNHEY, SVGAGI. The CDR3 loop spans 13 amino acids. V was clipped by 2 bases and J by 4 bases, with 6 bases between them.

This chain's CDR3 is CASIPTRLAGDTGELFF. In DNA form, the CDR3 reads TGTGCCAGTATCCCTACAAGACTAGCGGGAGACACCGGGGAGCTGTTTTTT. V gene TRBV19 combines with J gene TRBJ2-2; TRBD2 agrees at 12 bases. Per the germline V gene, CDR1 is LNHDA and CDR2 is SQIVND (reference sequence). This CDR3 region has 17 residues. V was clipped by 7 bases and J by 3 bases; unmatched bases: 9.

J is TRBJ2-7 and V is TRBV2, with 12 positions matching TRBD2. The V segment lost 2 bases and the J segment 6 bases; nucleotides outside the gene matches: 11. The germline V gene encodes CDR1 SNHLY and CDR2 FYNNEI. The CDR3 is made up of 17 amino acids. As DNA, the CDR3 is TGTGCCAGCAGTGAAAGTTCTAGCGGGAGGGAAAAGAGCGAGCAGTACTTC. As protein: CASSESSSGREKSEQYF.

V and J are TRBV4-2 and TRBJ2-7; D is possibly TRBD2 (6 bases). This CDR3 is built from 16 residues. V lost 0 bases and J 2 bases, leaving 14 bases between the germline ends. Germline CDR1 reads LGHNA; CDR2 reads YNFKEQ. The CDR3 here is CASSQERSGLTYEQYF. In nucleotides, the CDR3 is TGTGCCAGCAGCCAAGAGAGGTCGGGACTTACCTACGAGCAGTACTTC.

This CDR3 is CASSVTGAGNTIYF. CDR3 DNA sequence: TGTGCCAGCAGCGTGACAGGGGCTGGAAACACCATATATTTT. The rearrangement uses TRBV7-9 and TRBJ1-3; 8 bases are shared with TRBD1. V shed 5 bases and J 2 bases; nucleotides not matched to a gene: 2. CDR3 length: 14 residues. In germline, CDR1 is SEHNR, CDR2 FQNEAQ (reference sequence). The whole variable domain, filled in from reference TRBV7-9 and TRBJ1-3, reads DTGVSQNPRHKITKRGQNVTFRCDPISEHNRLYWYRQTLGQGPEFLTYFQNEAQLEKSRLLSDRFSAERPKGSFSTLEIQRTEQGDSAMYLCASSVTGAGNTIYFGEGSWLTVV.

This chain's CDR3 is CASSQLAVSYNEQFF. The CDR3 bases are TGTGCCAGCAGCCAACTAGCGGTATCCTACAATGAGCAGTTCTTC. The chain combines TRBV7-3 with TRBJ2-1; TRBD2 matches at 8 bases. CDR1 SGHTA and CDR2 FQGTGA come from the germline V gene. The ends lost 5 bases at V and 1 base at J; junction bases unmatched: 4. This CDR3 is built from 15 residues.

The J gene is TRBJ2-7, the V gene TRBV7-6; 12 nucleotides align to TRBD2. In germline, CDR1 is SGHVS, CDR2 FNYEAQ. Germline trimming cut 0 bases from V and 6 bases from J; bases unmatched to any gene: 12. There are 18 residues in the CDR3. CDR3 in DNA: TGTGCCAGCAGCTTAGCGGGAGGACTAGCGGGATTTCTCGGCGAGCAGTACTTC. This encodes CASSLAGGLAGFLGEQYF.